A selection of T cell receptor beta chains follows, all from one sample in a study of OX40 agonist ivuxolimab in advanced cancers. Produced via immunoSEQ multiplex PCR; TCRdb's table is partial and in-frame only. The sample holds tens of thousands of clones, approximately 90% seen once. Sample: CD4+ or CD8+ T cells sorted from blood, taken in a trial of the OX40 agonist ivuxolimab. These receptors were obtained from an adult with an advanced solid tumor such as melanoma, head and neck, liver or kidney cancer. CDR3s include the opening cysteine and the closing phenylalanine or tryptophan. Each record gives: CDR3 DNA, CDR3 protein, J gene, CDR3 length, V gene, D gene. The D gene is left open where the match is weak.

TGTGCCAGCAGCTTCACTAGCGGGCAACAAGAGACCCAGTACTTC | CASSFTSGQQETQYF | TRBJ2-5 | 15 | TRBV7-9 | TRBD2
TGCGCCAGCAGCCTCGACAGGGGCACTGAAGCTTTCTTT | CASSLDRGTEAFF | TRBJ1-1 | 13 | TRBV5-1 | TRBD1
TGTGCCAGCAGCCACCGCACAGGGTCCAGCGAGCAGTACTTC | CASSHRTGSSEQYF | TRBJ2-7 | 14 | TRBV7-6 | .
TGTGCCAGCAGCTTATTAGCGGGAGTGTCCTACAATGAGCAGTTCTTC | CASSLLAGVSYNEQFF | TRBJ2-1 | 16 | TRBV11-3 | TRBD2
TGCGCCAGCAGCCAGGATGGGACAGGGGGCAATCAGCCCCAGCATTTT | CASSQDGTGGNQPQHF | TRBJ1-5 | 16 | TRBV4-1 | TRBD1
TGTGCCAGCAGAGGACAGGGGATGGATGAAAAACTGTTTTTT | CASRGQGMDEKLFF | TRBJ1-4 | 14 | TRBV2 | TRBD1
TGTGCCAGCAGCAGTGGATGGTCTGAAGCTTTCTTT | CASSSGWSEAFF | TRBJ1-1 | 12 | TRBV5-6 | .
TGTGCCAGCAGTTACTCTAACCAGGGGGTCGATGAAGCTTTCTTT | CASSYSNQGVDEAFF | TRBJ1-1 | 15 | TRBV6-5 | TRBD1
TGTGCCAGCAGTTCACAGGACAGTTACCTCTCCTACGAGCAGTACTTC | CASSSQDSYLSYEQYF | TRBJ2-7 | 16 | TRBV28 | .
TGTGCCAGCGACCTTTGGGGGGTTGAAGCTTTCTTT | CASDLWGVEAFF | TRBJ1-1 | 12 | TRBV5-8 | .
TGTGCCAGCAGGGGAACTTCGAACACTGAAGCTTTCTTT | CASRGTSNTEAFF | TRBJ1-1 | 13 | TRBV7-8 | .
TGTGCCAGCAGTGGATTTGAGGGGGCTGGGGAGCTGTTTTTT | CASSGFEGAGELFF | TRBJ2-2 | 14 | TRBV2 | TRBD1
TGTGCCAGCAGTGATCGTTCCGAGCAGTACTTC | CASSDRSEQYF | TRBJ2-7 | 11 | TRBV6-1 | .
TGTGCCAGCAGTTACACAGCTCTCTCTGGAAACACCATATATTTT | CASSYTALSGNTIYF | TRBJ1-3 | 15 | TRBV6-5 | .
TGTGCCAGCAGCTTCGAGGACGGCAATCAGCCCCAGCATTTT | CASSFEDGNQPQHF | TRBJ1-5 | 14 | TRBV7-9 | .
TGTGCCAGCAGCTTAACGGCAGCATATAATGAAAAACTGTTTTTT | CASSLTAAYNEKLFF | TRBJ1-4 | 15 | TRBV7-3 | .
TGTGCCAGCAGTTCTCCACAGGGGGGGACTGAAGCTTTCTTT | CASSSPQGGTEAFF | TRBJ1-1 | 14 | TRBV28 | TRBD1
TGTGCCAGCAGTTTAGATGGGACAGGGGAGCCCCAGCATTTT | CASSLDGTGEPQHF | TRBJ1-5 | 14 | TRBV28 | TRBD1
TGTGCCAGCAGTTACTCGATCAATACTGAAGCTTTCTTT | CASSYSINTEAFF | TRBJ1-1 | 13 | TRBV6-6 | .
TGCAGCGTGGGTGGCACCGTTGGCTACACCTTC | CSVGGTVGYTF | TRBJ1-2 | 11 | TRBV29-1 | .
TGTGCCAGCAGTGGCCACCTCGGAGGCTACACCTTC | CASSGHLGGYTF | TRBJ1-2 | 12 | TRBV28 | .
TGTGCCAGTAGTCCGTGGGACAGTCGGGAAAAACTGTTTTTT | CASSPWDSREKLFF | TRBJ1-4 | 14 | TRBV19 | TRBD1
TGTGCCAGCAGTTACGGGATTGAAGCTTTCTTT | CASSYGIEAFF | TRBJ1-1 | 11 | TRBV6-5 | .
TGCGCCAGCAGCTTGGTCGCAGGCTCCTACGAGCAGTACTTC | CASSLVAGSYEQYF | TRBJ2-7 | 14 | TRBV5-1 | .
TGTGCCAGCAGCGTAGGGTCGGCCTACGAGCAGTACTTC | CASSVGSAYEQYF | TRBJ2-7 | 13 | TRBV9 | .